The rows below give T cell receptor beta chains drawn from one sample of a study of blood T cell repertoires in COVID-19. Some clones are missing from TCRdb's copy, which holds only in-frame ones; the method was immunoSEQ multiplex PCR. The sample shows around 160,000 clones, over 70% of them seen only once. Sample: PBMCs or T cells enriched from blood (not recorded which). The receptors derive from a woman aged 55 to 70 who had recovered from COVID-19. Both conserved end residues are part of each CDR3. D genes are given only for firm matches. Not all rows give a size; the values are once, few, many and, for expanded clones, a class.

D gene | clone size | J gene | V gene | CDR3 DNA | CDR3 protein
TRBD1 | NA | TRBJ1-2 | TRBV6-5 | TGTGCCAGCAGACAGGGGGGCTATGGCTACACCTTC | CASRQGGYGYTF
TRBD1 | NA | TRBJ2-5 | TRBV6-1 | TGTGCCAGCAGTGAGATCGGGACAGGGGATTTGGAGACCCAGTACTTC | CASSEIGTGDLETQYF
NA | NA | TRBJ1-4 | TRBV5-1 | TGCGCCAGCAGCTTGGCCGTAGGAGGAGCAACTAATGAAAAACTGTTTTTT | CASSLAVGGATNEKLFF
NA | NA | TRBJ2-1 | TRBV7-8 | TGTGCCAGCAGCTTAGCGGGGCACCAATCCAATGAGCAGTTCTTC | CASSLAGHQSNEQFF
NA | NA | TRBJ2-3 | TRBV3-1/TRBV3-2 | TGTGCCAGCAGCGGGGACTCCTCTAGCACAGATACGCAGTATTTT | CASSGDSSSTDTQYF
TRBD1 | few | TRBJ2-7 | TRBV6-1 | TGTGCCAGCAGTGATGGGGGGACAGGGAGCTACGAGCAGTACTTC | CASSDGGTGSYEQYF
NA | NA | TRBJ1-6 | TRBV19 | TGTGCCAGTAGTCTCGGAGACGTCTATTCACCCCTCCACTTT | CASSLGDVYSPLHF
NA | NA | TRBJ2-5 | TRBV19 | TGTGCCAGTAGTATTCCCGGCCAAGCGGGTGGGGAGACCCAGTACTTC | CASSIPGQAGGETQYF
TRBD1 | NA | TRBJ1-2 | TRBV30 | TGTGCCTGGAGAGATCGAATGGGACAGCTCTATGGCTACACCTTC | CAWRDRMGQLYGYTF
TRBD1 | NA | TRBJ2-1 | TRBV10-3 | TGTGCCATCAGTGCGAATCTCGGGACAGGGAGCAATGAGCAGTTCTTC | CAISANLGTGSNEQFF
NA | NA | TRBJ1-1 | TRBV6-5 | TGTGCCAGCGCCAGGTACACACCGAACACTGAAGCTTTCTTT | CASARYTPNTEAFF
TRBD2 | few | TRBJ2-2 | TRBV7-2 | TGTGCCAGCAGCCCCCACTCCCTTCGCGGGAGGGGTTCCGGGGAGCTGTTTTTT | CASSPHSLRGRGSGELFF
TRBD1 | few | TRBJ2-7 | TRBV2 | TGTGCCAGCAGCTATATTTCTCGACAGGGATACGAGCAGTACTTC | CASSYISRQGYEQYF
TRBD1 | once | TRBJ1-4 | TRBV4-1 | TGCGCCAGCAGCCAGGCTAGCGGGACAGGTGAAAAACTGTTTTTT | CASSQASGTGEKLFF
NA | NA | TRBJ1-5 | TRBV28 | TGTGCCAGCAGTCCTCCGTTCTATAGCAATCAGCCCCAGCATTTT | CASSPPFYSNQPQHF
NA | NA | TRBJ2-1 | TRBV4-2 | TGTGCCAGCAGCCAACTGTCCCAGGCCGAGCAGTTCTTC | CASSQLSQAEQFF
NA | NA | TRBJ1-6 | TRBV6-2/TRBV6-3 | TGTGCCAGCAGCTATACACCCGGGAGCTCCTATAATTCACCCCTCCACTTT | CASSYTPGSSYNSPLHF
NA | NA | TRBJ1-1 | TRBV19 | TGTGCCAGTACCATCCGGCAGCGATTCACGGAGAACACTGAAGCTTTCTTT | CASTIRQRFTENTEAFF
TRBD1 | NA | TRBJ2-1 | TRBV6-5 | TGTGCCAGCAGGAAAACCGGGACAGGCGATGAGCAGTTCTTC | CASRKTGTGDEQFF
TRBD1 | once | TRBJ1-2 | TRBV2 | TGTGCCAGCAGTAGGGACAGGGGGCTCGCTAACTATGGCTACACCTTC | CASSRDRGLANYGYTF
TRBD1 | NA | TRBJ1-1 | TRBV5-4 | TGTGCCAGCAGGGGACAGGCCGGGATTTGGAACACTGAAGCTTTCTTT | CASRGQAGIWNTEAFF
TRBD1 | NA | TRBJ2-2 | TRBV3-1/TRBV3-2 | TGTGCCAGCAGCCAAGTTCCGGCAGGGGGAACCGGGGAGCTGTTTTTT | CASSQVPAGGTGELFF
NA | NA | TRBJ1-1 | TRBV19 | TGTGCCAGTAGTTGGGACTCGAACACTGAAGCTTTCTTT | CASSWDSNTEAFF
TRBD2 | NA | TRBJ2-7 | TRBV19 | TGTGCCAGTAGTATCCTCGTCCCGGGACTAGCGGGAGATTCCTACGAGCAGTACTTC | CASSILVPGLAGDSYEQYF
TRBD1 | NA | TRBJ1-2 | TRBV29-1 | TGCAGCGTTGGGCGGGCAGGGGGCGATGGCTACACCTTC | CSVGRAGGDGYTF
NA | few | TRBJ2-5 | TRBV5-8 | TGTGCCAGCAGCTTAAGAGGCGAGACCCAGTACTTC | CASSLRGETQYF
TRBD1 | NA | TRBJ2-1 | TRBV28 | TGTGCCAGCAGCGGACAGGGGGCCTACAATGAGCAGTTCTTC | CASSGQGAYNEQFF
TRBD1 | NA | TRBJ1-2 | TRBV4-2 | TGTGCCAGCAGCTTGGGACAGGCTGAAGAGTCGGGCTACACCTTC | CASSLGQAEESGYTF
NA | NA | TRBJ2-7 | TRBV27 | TGTGCCAGCAGTTACAAGGACAACTACGAGCAGTACTTC | CASSYKDNYEQYF
TRBD1 | few | TRBJ2-7 | TRBV13 | TGTGCCAGCACCGAGGACAGGGGGCGTAGGGAGCAGTACTTC | CASTEDRGRREQYF
TRBD2 | NA | TRBJ2-2 | TRBV5-1 | TGCGCCAGCAGCTTGGGACTAGCGGCCACCGGGGAGCTGTTTTTT | CASSLGLAATGELFF
NA | NA | TRBJ1-5 | TRBV19 | TGTGCCAGTAGTATTGGGGGGTATAGCAATCAGCCCCAGCATTTT | CASSIGGYSNQPQHF